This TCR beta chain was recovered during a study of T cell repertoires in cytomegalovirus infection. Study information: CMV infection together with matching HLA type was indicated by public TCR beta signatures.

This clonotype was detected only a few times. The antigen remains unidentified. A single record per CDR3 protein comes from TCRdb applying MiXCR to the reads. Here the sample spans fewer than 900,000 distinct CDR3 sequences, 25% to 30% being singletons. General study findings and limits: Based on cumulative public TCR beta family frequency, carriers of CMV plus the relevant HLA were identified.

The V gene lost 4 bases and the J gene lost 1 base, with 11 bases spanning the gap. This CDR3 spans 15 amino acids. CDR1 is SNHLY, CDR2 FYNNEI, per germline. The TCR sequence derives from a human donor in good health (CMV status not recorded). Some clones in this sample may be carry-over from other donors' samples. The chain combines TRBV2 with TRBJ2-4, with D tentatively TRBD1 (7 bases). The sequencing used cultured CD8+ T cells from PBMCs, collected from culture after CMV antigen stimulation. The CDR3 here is CASSVQGRAKNIQYF. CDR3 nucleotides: TGTGCCAGCAGTGTACAGGGGAGGGCCAAAAACATTCAGTACTTC.